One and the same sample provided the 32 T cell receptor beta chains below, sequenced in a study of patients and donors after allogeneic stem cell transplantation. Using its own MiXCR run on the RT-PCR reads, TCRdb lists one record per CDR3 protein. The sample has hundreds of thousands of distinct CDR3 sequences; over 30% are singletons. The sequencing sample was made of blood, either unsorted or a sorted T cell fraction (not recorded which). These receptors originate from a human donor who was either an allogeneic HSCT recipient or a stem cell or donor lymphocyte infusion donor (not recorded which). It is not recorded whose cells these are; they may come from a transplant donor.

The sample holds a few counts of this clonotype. The CDR3 DNA sequence: TGTGCCAGCACCCTGACCGGGACAGTGAACACTGAAGCTTTCTTT. Its protein is CASTLTGTVNTEAFF. The genes are TRBV12-3 or TRBV12-4 and TRBJ1-1; 7 bases are a match to TRBD1. With V trimmed by 7 bases and J by 0 bases, 8 bases remained unmatched. This CDR3 has 15 residues.

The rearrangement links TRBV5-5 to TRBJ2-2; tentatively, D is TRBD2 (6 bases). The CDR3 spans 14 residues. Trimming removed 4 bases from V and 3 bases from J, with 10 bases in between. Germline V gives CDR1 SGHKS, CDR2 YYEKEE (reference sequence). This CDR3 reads CASSLTGDTGELFF. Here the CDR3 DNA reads TGTGCCAGCAGCCTGACGGGAGACACCGGGGAGCTGTTTTTT.

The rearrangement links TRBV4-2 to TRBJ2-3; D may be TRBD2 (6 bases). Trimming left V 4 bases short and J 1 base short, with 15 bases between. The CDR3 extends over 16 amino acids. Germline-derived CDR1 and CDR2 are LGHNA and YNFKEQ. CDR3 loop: CASSPRLVGGTDTQYF. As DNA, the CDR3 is TGTGCCAGCAGCCCCAGACTAGTAGGAGGCACAGATACGCAGTATTTT.

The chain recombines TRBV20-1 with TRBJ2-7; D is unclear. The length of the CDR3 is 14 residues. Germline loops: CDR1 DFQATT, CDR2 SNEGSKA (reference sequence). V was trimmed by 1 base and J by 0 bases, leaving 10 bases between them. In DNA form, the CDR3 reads TGCAGTGCTAGAGCGGGCCAGTACTCCTACGAGCAGTACTTC. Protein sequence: CSARAGQYSYEQYF.

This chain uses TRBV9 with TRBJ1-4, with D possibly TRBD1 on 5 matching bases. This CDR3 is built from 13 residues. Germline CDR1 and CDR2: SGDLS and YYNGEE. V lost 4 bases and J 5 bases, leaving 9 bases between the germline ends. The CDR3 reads CASSHGGNEKLFF. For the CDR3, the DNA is TGTGCCAGCAGCCACGGGGGGAATGAAAAACTGTTTTTT.

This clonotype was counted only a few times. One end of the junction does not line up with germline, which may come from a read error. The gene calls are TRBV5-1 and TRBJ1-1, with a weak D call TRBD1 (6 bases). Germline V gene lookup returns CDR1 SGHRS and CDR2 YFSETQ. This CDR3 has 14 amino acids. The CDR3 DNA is TGCGCCAGCAGCCCAGCAACAGGGTACACGGAAGCTTTCTTT. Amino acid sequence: CASSPATGYTEAFF.

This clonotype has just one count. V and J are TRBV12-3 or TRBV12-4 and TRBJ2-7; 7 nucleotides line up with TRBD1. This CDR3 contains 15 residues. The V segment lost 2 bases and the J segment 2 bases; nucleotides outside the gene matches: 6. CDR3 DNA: TGTGCCAGCAGTTTATGGGGACAGTGGACCTACGAGCAGTACTTC. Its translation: CASSLWGQWTYEQYF.

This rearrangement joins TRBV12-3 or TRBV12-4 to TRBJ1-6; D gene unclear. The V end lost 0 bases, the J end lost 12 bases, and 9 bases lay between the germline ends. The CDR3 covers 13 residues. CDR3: CASSLAAGLPLHF. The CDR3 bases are TGTGCCAGCAGTTTAGCCGCGGGGTTACCCCTCCACTTT.

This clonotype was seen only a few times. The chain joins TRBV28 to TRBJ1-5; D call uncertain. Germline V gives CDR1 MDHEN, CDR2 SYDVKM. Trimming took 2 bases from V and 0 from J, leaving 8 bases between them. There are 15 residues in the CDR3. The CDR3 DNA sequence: TGTGCCAGCAGTTTAACAGTCCATAGCAATCAGCCCCAGCATTTT. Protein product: CASSLTVHSNQPQHF.

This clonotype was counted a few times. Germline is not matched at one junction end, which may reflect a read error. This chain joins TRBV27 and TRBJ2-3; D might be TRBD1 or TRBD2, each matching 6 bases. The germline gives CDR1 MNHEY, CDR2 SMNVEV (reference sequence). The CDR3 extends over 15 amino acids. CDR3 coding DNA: TGTGCCAGCAGTCCCGACGGGGGCCTTCCGGATACGCGGTATTTT. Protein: CASSPDGGLPDTRYF.

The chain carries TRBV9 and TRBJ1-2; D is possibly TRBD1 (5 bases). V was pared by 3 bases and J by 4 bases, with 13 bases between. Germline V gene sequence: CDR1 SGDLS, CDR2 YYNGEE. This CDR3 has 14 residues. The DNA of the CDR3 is TGTGCCAGCAGCGCAGACGGGACGGTCTATGGCTACACCTTC. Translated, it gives CASSADGTVYGYTF.

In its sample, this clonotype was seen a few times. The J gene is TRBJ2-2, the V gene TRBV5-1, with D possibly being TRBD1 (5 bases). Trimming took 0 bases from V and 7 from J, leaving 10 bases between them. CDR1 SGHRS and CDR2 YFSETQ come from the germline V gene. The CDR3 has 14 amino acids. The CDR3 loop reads CASSLDTQGGELFF. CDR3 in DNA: TGCGCCAGCAGCTTGGATACGCAGGGCGGGGAGCTGTTTTTT.

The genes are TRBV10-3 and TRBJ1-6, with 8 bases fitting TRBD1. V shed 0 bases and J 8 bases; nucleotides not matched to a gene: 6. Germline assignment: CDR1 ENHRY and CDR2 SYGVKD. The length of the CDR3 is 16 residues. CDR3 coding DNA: TGTGCCATCAGTGAGTCCGGGACAGGAGCTGATTCACCCCTCCACTTT. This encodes CAISESGTGADSPLHF.

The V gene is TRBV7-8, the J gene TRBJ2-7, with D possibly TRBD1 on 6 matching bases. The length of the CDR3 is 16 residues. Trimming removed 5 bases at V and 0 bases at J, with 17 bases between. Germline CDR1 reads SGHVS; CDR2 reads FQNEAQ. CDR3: CASSPGAWGNSYEQYF. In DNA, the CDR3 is TGTGCCAGCAGCCCAGGGGCGTGGGGCAACTCCTACGAGCAGTACTTC.

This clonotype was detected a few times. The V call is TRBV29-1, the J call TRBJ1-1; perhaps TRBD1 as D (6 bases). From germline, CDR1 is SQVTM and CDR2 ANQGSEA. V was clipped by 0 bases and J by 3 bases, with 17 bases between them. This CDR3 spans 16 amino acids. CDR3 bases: TGCAGCGTTGAAGAGGCGGCAGGGGTTGGGTACACTGAAGCTTTCTTT. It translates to CSVEEAAGVGYTEAFF.

The CDR3 nucleotides are TGTGCCAGCAGTCCCAGGGACGGGAATGAAAAACTGTTTTTT. Its translation: CASSPRDGNEKLFF. The chain combines TRBV12-3 or TRBV12-4 with TRBJ1-4; D perhaps matches TRBD1 (5 bases). The CDR3 covers 14 residues. V lost 5 bases and J lost 5, with 12 bases in between.

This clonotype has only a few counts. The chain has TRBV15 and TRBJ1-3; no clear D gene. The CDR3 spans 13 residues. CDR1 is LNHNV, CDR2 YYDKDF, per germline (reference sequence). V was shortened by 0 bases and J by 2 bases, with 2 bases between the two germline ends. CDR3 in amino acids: CATSRDTGNTIYF. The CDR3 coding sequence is TGTGCCACCAGCAGAGATACTGGAAACACCATATATTTT.

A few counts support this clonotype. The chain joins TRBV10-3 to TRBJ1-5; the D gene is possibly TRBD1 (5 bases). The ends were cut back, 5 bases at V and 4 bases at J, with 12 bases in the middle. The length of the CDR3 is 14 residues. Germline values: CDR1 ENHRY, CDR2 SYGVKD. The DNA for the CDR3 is TGTGCCATCAGTTCCGGGACCGGGAATCAGCCCCAGCATTTT. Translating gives CAISSGTGNQPQHF.

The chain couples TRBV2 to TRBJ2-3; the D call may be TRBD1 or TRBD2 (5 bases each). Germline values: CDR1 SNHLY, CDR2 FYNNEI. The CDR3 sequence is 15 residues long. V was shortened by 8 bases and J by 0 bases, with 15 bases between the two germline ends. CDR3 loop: CASLPGTLSTDTQYF. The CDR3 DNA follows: TGTGCCAGCCTCCCGGGGACCCTGAGCACAGATACGCAGTATTTT.

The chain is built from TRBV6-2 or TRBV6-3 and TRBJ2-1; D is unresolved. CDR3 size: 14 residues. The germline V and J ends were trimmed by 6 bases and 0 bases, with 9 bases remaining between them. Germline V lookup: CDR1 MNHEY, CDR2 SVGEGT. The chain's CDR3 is CASRSLSSYNEQFF. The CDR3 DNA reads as TGTGCCAGCAGATCCCTTAGCTCCTACAATGAGCAGTTCTTC.

For the CDR3, the DNA is TGCGCCAGCAGCCTAAGATCACAGGGGACCCAGTACTTC. Its translation is CASSLRSQGTQYF. V usage is TRBV5-1 and J usage is TRBJ2-5, with D possibly being TRBD1 (6 bases). Trimming left V 4 bases short and J 7 bases short, with 14 bases between. Germline V gene sequence: CDR1 SGHRS, CDR2 YFSETQ. The CDR3 is 13 residues long.

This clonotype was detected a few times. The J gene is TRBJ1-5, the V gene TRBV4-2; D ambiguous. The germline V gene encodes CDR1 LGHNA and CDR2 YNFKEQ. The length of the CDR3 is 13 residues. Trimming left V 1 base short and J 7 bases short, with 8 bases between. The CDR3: CASSQGRAQPQHF. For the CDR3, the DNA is TGTGCCAGCAGCCAAGGTCGGGCCCAGCCCCAGCATTTT.

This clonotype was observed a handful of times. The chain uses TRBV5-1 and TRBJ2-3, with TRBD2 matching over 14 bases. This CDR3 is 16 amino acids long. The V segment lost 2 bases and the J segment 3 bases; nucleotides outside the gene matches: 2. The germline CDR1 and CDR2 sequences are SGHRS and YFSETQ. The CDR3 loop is CASSFGTSGGTDTQYF. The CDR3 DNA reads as TGCGCCAGCAGCTTCGGGACTAGCGGGGGAACAGATACGCAGTATTTT.

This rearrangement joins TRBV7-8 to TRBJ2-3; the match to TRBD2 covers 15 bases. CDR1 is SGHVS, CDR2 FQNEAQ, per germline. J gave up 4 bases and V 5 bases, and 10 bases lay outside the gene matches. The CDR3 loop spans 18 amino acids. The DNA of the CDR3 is TGTGCCAGCAGCGCGCCGGGACTAGCGGGGGGCGGTGCAGATACGCAGTATTTT. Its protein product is CASSAPGLAGGGADTQYF.

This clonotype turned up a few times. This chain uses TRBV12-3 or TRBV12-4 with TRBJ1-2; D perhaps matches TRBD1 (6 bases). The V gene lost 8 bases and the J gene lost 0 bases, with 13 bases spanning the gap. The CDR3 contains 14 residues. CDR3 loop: CASARGQPNYGYTF. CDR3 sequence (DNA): TGTGCCAGCGCTCGGGGGCAACCTAACTATGGCTACACCTTC.

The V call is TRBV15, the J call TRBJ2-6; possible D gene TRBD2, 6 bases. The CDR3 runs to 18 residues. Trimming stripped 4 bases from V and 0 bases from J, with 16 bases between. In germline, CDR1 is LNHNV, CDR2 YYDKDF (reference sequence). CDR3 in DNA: TGTGCCACCAGCATCTTACCGGGACTGCGCTCTGGGGCCAACGTCCTGACTTTC. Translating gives CATSILPGLRSGANVLTF.

The CDR3 DNA sequence: TGTGCCAGCAGTTTACCAGGGGGCATCTATGGCTACACCTTC. Translation gives CASSLPGGIYGYTF. The chain has TRBV28 and TRBJ1-2; 8 nucleotides line up with TRBD1. V trimming: 2 bases; J trimming: 4 bases; junction bases outside the gene matches: 3. This CDR3 contains 14 residues. The V gene's germline CDR1 is MDHEN and CDR2 SYDVKM.

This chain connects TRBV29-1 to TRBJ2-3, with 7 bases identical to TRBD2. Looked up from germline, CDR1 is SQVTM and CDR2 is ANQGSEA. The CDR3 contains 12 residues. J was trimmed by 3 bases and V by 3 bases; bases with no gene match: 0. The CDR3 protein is CSVDSGTDTQYF. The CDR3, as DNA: TGCAGCGTTGATAGCGGGACAGATACGCAGTATTTT.

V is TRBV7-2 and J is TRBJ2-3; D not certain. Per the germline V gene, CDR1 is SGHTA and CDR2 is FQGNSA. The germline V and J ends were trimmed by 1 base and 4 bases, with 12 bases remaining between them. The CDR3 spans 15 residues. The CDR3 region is CASSLGPYRPDTQYF. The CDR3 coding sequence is TGTGCCAGCAGCTTAGGGCCTTATCGGCCAGATACGCAGTATTTT.

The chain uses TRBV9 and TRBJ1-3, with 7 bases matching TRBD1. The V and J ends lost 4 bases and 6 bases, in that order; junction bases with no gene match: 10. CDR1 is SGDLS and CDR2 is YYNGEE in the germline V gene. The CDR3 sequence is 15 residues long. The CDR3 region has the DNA TGTGCCAGCAGCCAGGGGGGTGGACGAGAAAACACCATATATTTT. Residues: CASSQGGGRENTIYF.

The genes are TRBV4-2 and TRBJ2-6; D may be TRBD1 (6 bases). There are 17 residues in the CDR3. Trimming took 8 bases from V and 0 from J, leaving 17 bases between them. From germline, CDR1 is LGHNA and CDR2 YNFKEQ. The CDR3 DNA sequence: TGTGCCAGCGGCGAAAGGGGACACAGCTCTGGGGCCAACGTCCTGACTTTC. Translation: CASGERGHSSGANVLTF.

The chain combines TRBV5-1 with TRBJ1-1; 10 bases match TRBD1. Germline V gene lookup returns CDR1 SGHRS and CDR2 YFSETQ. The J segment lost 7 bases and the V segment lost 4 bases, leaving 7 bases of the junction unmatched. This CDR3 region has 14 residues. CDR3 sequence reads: CASSADRGDGEAFF. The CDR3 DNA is TGCGCCAGCAGCGCGGACAGGGGGGACGGTGAAGCTTTCTTT.